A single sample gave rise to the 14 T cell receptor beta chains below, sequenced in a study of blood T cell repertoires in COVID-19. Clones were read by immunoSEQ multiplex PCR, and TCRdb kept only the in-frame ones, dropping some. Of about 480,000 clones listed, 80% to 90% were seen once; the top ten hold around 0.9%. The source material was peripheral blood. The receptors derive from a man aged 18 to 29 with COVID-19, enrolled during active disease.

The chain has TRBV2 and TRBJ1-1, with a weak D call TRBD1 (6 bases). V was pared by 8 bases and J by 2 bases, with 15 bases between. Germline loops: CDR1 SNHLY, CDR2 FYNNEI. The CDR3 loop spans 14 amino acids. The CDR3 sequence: CASSWTETNTEAFF. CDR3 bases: TGTGCCAGCTCATGGACAGAGACTAACACTGAAGCTTTCTTT.

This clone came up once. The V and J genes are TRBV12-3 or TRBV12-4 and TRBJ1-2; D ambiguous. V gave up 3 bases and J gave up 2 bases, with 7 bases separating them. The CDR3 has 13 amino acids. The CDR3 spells CASSFVENYGYTF. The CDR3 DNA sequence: TGTGCCAGCAGTTTTGTCGAGAACTATGGCTACACCTTC.

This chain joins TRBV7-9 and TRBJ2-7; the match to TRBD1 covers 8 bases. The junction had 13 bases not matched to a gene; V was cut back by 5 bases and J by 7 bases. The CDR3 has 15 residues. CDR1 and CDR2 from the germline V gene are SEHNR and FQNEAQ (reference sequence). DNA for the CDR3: TGTGCCAGCAGCCCCGGGACAGGAGCCGAGATAGAGCAGTACTTC. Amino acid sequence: CASSPGTGAEIEQYF.

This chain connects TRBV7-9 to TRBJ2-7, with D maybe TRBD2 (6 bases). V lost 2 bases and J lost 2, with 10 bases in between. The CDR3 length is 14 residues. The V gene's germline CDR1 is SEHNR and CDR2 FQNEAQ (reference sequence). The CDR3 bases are TGTGCCAGCAGCTTACGCGGGGATCCCTACGAGCAGTACTTC. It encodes CASSLRGDPYEQYF.

In nucleotides, the CDR3 is TGTGCCAGCAGCCTGGGGACAGCAGCGAACACTGAAGCTTTCTTT. It yields the protein CASSLGTAANTEAFF. The chain is built from TRBV7-8 and TRBJ1-1; the match to TRBD1 covers 7 bases. J lost 1 base, V lost 5 bases, and 7 bases had no gene match. The CDR3 spans 15 residues. Germline CDR1 reads SGHVS; CDR2 reads FQNEAQ.

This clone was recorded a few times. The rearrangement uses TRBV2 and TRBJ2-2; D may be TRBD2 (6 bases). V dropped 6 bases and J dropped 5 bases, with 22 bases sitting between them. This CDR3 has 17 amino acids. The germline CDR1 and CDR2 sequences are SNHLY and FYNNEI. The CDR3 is CASRLSSAGKVTGELFF. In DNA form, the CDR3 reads TGTGCCAGCAGACTTTCCTCGGCGGGGAAAGTGACCGGGGAGCTGTTTTTT. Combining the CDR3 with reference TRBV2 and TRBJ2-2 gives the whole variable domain EPEVTQTPSHQVTQMGQEVILRCVPISNHLYFYWYRQILGQKVEFLVSFYNNEISEKSEIFDDQFSVERPDGSNFTLKIRSTKLEDSAMYFCASRLSSAGKVTGELFFGEGSRLTVL.

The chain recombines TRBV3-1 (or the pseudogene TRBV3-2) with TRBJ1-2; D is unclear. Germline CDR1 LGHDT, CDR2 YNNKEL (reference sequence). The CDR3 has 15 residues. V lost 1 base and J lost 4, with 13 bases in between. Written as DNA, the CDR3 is TGTGCCAGCAGCCAAGGACCCTCAGGTTCCTATGGCTACACCTTC. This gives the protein CASSQGPSGSYGYTF.

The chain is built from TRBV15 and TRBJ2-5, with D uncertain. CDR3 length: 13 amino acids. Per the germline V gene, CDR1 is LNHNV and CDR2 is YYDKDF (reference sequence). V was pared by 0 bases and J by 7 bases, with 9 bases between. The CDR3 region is CATSRDQLATQYF. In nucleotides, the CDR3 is TGTGCCACCAGCAGAGATCAGTTAGCGACCCAGTACTTC.

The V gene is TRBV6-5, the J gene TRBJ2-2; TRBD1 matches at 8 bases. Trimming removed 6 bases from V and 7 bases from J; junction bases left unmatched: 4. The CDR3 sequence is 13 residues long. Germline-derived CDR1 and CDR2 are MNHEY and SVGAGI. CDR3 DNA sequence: TGTGCCAGCAGCCAGGGGGCGGTCGGGGAGCTGTTTTTT. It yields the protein CASSQGAVGELFF.

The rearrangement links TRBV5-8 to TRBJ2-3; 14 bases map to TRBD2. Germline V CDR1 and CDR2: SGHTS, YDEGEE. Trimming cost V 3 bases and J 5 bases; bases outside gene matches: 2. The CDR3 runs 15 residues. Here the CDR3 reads CASSWTSGGLDTQYF. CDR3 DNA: TGTGCCAGCAGCTGGACTAGCGGGGGGCTAGATACGCAGTATTTT.

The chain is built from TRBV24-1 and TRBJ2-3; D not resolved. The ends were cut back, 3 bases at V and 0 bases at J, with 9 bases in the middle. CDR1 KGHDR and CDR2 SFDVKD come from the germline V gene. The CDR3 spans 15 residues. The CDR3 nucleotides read TGTGCCACCAGTGATCCAACTTATAGCACAGATACGCAGTATTTT. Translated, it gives CATSDPTYSTDTQYF.

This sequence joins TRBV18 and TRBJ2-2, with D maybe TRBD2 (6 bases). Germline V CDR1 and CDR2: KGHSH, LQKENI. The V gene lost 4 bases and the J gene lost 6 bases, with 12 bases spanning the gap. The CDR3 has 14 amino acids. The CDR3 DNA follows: TGTGCCAGCTCACAGACTAGGTTTGCCGGGGAGCTGTTTTTT. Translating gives CASSQTRFAGELFF.

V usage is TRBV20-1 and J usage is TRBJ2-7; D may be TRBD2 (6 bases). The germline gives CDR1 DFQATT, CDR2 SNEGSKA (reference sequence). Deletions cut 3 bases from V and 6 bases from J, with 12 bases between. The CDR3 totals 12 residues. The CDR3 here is CSASLASAEQYF. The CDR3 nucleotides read TGCAGTGCTAGTTTGGCTAGCGCCGAGCAGTACTTC.

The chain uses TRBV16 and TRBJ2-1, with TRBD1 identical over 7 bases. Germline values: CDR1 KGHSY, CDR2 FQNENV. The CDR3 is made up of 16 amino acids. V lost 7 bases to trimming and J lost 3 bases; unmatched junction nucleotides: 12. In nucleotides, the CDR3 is TGTGCCAGCACCCTAACCGGGACAGCTATCTACAATGAGCAGTTCTTC. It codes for CASTLTGTAIYNEQFF.